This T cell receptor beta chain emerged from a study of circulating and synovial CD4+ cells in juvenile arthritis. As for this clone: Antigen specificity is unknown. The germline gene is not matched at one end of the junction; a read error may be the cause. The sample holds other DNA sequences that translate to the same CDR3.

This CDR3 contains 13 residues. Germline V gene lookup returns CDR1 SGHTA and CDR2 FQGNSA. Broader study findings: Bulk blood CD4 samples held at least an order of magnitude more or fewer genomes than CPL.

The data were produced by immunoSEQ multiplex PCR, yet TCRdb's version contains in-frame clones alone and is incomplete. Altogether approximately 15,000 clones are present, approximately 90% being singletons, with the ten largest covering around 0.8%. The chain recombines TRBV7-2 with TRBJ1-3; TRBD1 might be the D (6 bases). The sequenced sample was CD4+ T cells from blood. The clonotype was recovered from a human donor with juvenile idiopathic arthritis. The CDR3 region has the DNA TGCGCCAGCAGCCCCTCGAGGGGGAACACCATATATTTT. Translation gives CASSPSRGNTIYF.